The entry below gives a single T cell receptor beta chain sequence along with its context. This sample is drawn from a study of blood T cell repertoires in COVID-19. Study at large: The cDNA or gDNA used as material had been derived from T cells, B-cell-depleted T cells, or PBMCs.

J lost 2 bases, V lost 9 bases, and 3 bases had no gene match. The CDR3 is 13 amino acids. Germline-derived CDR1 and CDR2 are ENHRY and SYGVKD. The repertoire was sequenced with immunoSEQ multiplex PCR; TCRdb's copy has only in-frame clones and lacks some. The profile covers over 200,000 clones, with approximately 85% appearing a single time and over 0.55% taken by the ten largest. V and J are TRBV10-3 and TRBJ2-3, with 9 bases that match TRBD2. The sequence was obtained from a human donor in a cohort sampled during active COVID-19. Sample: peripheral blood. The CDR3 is CAIQRGATDTQYF. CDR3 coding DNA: TGTGCCATACAGCGGGGGGCCACAGATACGCAGTATTTT.